The clone carrying this T cell receptor (beta chain) was observed a few times. The antigen remains unidentified. One entry per CDR3 protein, called by TCRdb with MiXCR from the 5' RACE reads. The table has hundreds of thousands of distinct CDR3 sequences, about 15% seen once; the top ten hold 15% to 20%. These data are taken from a study of T cells after yellow fever vaccination. Overall study results and limits: Abundant clonotypes from the bulk population could get into FACS-sorted repertoires as contaminants. Some clonotypes were seen in both the CD4 and the CD8 compartments. These made up a small share and likely arose from convergent recombination. In post-booster samples, most primary-vaccination clones reappeared (under 98% CD4, about 91% CD8).

The CDR3 contains 11 residues. The V gene lost 2 bases and the J gene lost 11 bases, with 8 bases spanning the gap. The J gene is TRBJ2-3, the V gene TRBV12-3 or TRBV12-4, with D possibly being TRBD1 or TRBD2 (5 bases each). The sequence was obtained from a man aged 18 to 29 who received the YFV17D yellow fever vaccine. The material sequenced was PBMCs, taken 5 days after the first yellow fever vaccination. The chain's CDR3 is CASSLQRGQYF. CDR3 DNA: TGTGCCAGCAGTTTACAGAGGGGGCAGTATTTT.